The rows below give T cell receptor beta chains drawn from one sample of a study of blood T cell repertoires in COVID-19. Libraries were prepared by immunoSEQ multiplex PCR; TCRdb keeps only in-frame clonotypes and omits some of them. The sample has some 20,000 clones, 80% to 90% seen once. The sample was peripheral blood. Receptors originate from a man in his 60s with acute or convalescent COVID-19. Each CDR3 is given with its conserved first and last residue. D genes are given only for firm matches. Clone size is given for some rows only: seen once, a few or many times, or a class if the clone is expanded.

V: TRBV9
D: -
J: TRBJ1-2
size: -
DNA: TGTGCCAGCAGCCAGGGGTTCCGGGCCCGGGGCTACACCTTC
CDR3: CASSQGFRARGYTF

V: TRBV10-3
D: TRBD1
J: TRBJ1-5
size: once
DNA: TGTGCCATCAGTGTGGGACAGGGTGGTTATCAGCCCCAGCATTTT
CDR3: CAISVGQGGYQPQHF

V: TRBV19
D: TRBD2
J: TRBJ2-3
size: -
DNA: TGTGCCAGTAGTAGGGGGGGAGGGGATACGCAGTATTTT
CDR3: CASSRGGGDTQYF

V: TRBV27
D: TRBD1
J: TRBJ1-6
size: few
DNA: TGTGCCAGCAGCCGAGGACAGGGATGGTCACCCCTCCACTTT
CDR3: CASSRGQGWSPLHF

V: TRBV14
D: -
J: TRBJ2-5
size: -
DNA: TGTGCCAGCAGCCACCTTGGAGGCTGGGAGACCCAGTACTTC
CDR3: CASSHLGGWETQYF

V: TRBV14
D: TRBD1
J: TRBJ1-1
size: few
DNA: TGTGCCAGCAGCCTCAGGGGGATCACTGAAGCTTTCTTT
CDR3: CASSLRGITEAFF

V: TRBV28
D: TRBD1
J: TRBJ1-2
size: -
DNA: TGTGCCAGCAGCGGACCCGGACAGGGGGTAAATGGCTACACCTTC
CDR3: CASSGPGQGVNGYTF

V: TRBV5-1
D: -
J: TRBJ2-2
size: -
DNA: TGCGCCAGCAGCACTCTGACAGACGGGGAGCTGTTTTTT
CDR3: CASSTLTDGELFF

V: TRBV5-4
D: TRBD1
J: TRBJ2-5
size: -
DNA: TGTGCCAGCAGCCGGGACAGAGAGACCCAGTACTTC
CDR3: CASSRDRETQYF

V: TRBV18
D: TRBD1
J: TRBJ1-4
size: -
DNA: TGTGCCAGCTCAAGGGGGCCAGTTGCAACTAATGAAAAACTGTTTTTT
CDR3: CASSRGPVATNEKLFF

V: TRBV4-1
D: -
J: TRBJ1-6
size: -
DNA: TGCGCCAGCAGCCAAGATCTCCAGGGAAGGGTGGCTTCACCCCTCCACTTT
CDR3: CASSQDLQGRVASPLHF

V: TRBV30
D: -
J: TRBJ1-6
size: -
DNA: TGTGCCTGGAGTGACTCGGGACTTTCCCTCCACTTT
CDR3: CAWSDSGLSLHF

V: TRBV9
D: -
J: TRBJ1-3
size: -
DNA: TGTGCCAGCAGCGTAGAAGGGGCAGGAAACACCATATATTTT
CDR3: CASSVEGAGNTIYF

V: TRBV7-9
D: -
J: TRBJ2-7
size: -
DNA: TGTGCCAGCAGCTTAACGGGGGACGAGCAGTACTTC
CDR3: CASSLTGDEQYF

V: TRBV5-1
D: TRBD1
J: TRBJ2-1
size: -
DNA: TGCGCCAGCAGCTTGGGACAGGGGTTCTTCCATGAGCAGTTCTTC
CDR3: CASSLGQGFFHEQFF

V: TRBV7-2
D: -
J: TRBJ1-2
size: once
DNA: TGTGCCAGCACCCTGGACAGACCGAACTATGGCTACACCTTC
CDR3: CASTLDRPNYGYTF

V: TRBV21-1
D: -
J: TRBJ1-4
size: medium-sized
DNA: TGTGCCAGCGTACAAAGGGTAGGGGCTGGGGAAAAACTGTTTTTT
CDR3: CASVQRVGAGEKLFF

V: TRBV15
D: -
J: TRBJ1-1
size: -
DNA: TGTGCCACCAGCAGAATGGGGGCCTTTGGGCGGACTGAAGCTTTCTTT
CDR3: CATSRMGAFGRTEAFF

V: TRBV18
D: -
J: TRBJ1-6
size: -
DNA: TGTGCCAGCTCACCCGGCAGGGCAACTAATTCACCCCTCCACTTT
CDR3: CASSPGRATNSPLHF

V: TRBV2
D: TRBD1
J: TRBJ1-1
size: few
DNA: TGTGCCAGCAGGGGGACAGGGACTGAAGCTTTCTTT
CDR3: CASRGTGTEAFF

V: TRBV2
D: TRBD2
J: TRBJ2-5
size: -
DNA: TGTGCCAGCAGAACTAGCGGGGGTCCCCAAGAGACCCAGTACTTC
CDR3: CASRTSGGPQETQYF

V: TRBV5-1
D: -
J: TRBJ1-3
size: -
DNA: TGCGCCAGCAGCCCAGTCACCTCTGGAAACACCATATATTTT
CDR3: CASSPVTSGNTIYF

V: TRBV5-6
D: -
J: TRBJ1-5
size: once
DNA: TGTGCCAGCAGCTTGGGAGATGGCAATCAGCCCCAGCATTTT
CDR3: CASSLGDGNQPQHF

V: TRBV5-4
D: TRBD2
J: TRBJ2-1
size: -
DNA: TGTGCCAGCAGCCCAGGGGGACTAGCCGCGGGTGAGCAGTTCTTC
CDR3: CASSPGGLAAGEQFF

V: TRBV9
D: TRBD2
J: TRBJ2-7
size: -
DNA: TGTGCCAGCAGCCCGGGACTAGCGGGGAGCTACGAGCAGTACTTC
CDR3: CASSPGLAGSYEQYF

V: TRBV2
D: -
J: TRBJ1-1
size: -
DNA: TGTGCCAGCAGAGGATTGATAACAGCTGAAGCTTTCTTT
CDR3: CASRGLITAEAFF

V: TRBV28
D: TRBD1
J: TRBJ1-4
size: once
DNA: TGTGCCAGCAGCCCCGGACAGGCCGCTAATGAAAAACTGTTTTTT
CDR3: CASSPGQAANEKLFF

V: TRBV18
D: -
J: TRBJ2-7
size: -
DNA: TGTGCCAGCTCACCACCGGTGCGGCGGGACGAGCAGTACTTC
CDR3: CASSPPVRRDEQYF

V: TRBV6-6
D: TRBD2
J: TRBJ2-3
size: -
DNA: TGTGCCAGCACCGTGACTAGCGGGGCGCGCACAGATACGCAGTATTTT
CDR3: CASTVTSGARTDTQYF

V: TRBV19
D: TRBD1
J: TRBJ1-5
size: -
DNA: TGTGCCAGTAGTATCCGAATCTTACCCGACAGGGGGGGTATTGTGTATCAGCCCCAGCATTTT
CDR3: CASSIRILPDRGGIVYQPQHF

V: TRBV25-1
D: TRBD1
J: TRBJ1-2
size: -
DNA: TGTGCCAGCAGCCCCCAAGGGACAGGGGGACTCTATGGCTACACCTTC
CDR3: CASSPQGTGGLYGYTF

V: TRBV6-1
D: -
J: TRBJ1-3
size: -
DNA: TGTGCCAGCAGTGAAATGGACTTCTCTGGAAACACCATATATTTT
CDR3: CASSEMDFSGNTIYF

V: TRBV27
D: TRBD1
J: TRBJ1-6
size: -
DNA: TGTGCCAGCAGTCGATCTACAGGGGAAACGGTTTATAATTCACCCCTCCACTTT
CDR3: CASSRSTGETVYNSPLHF

V: TRBV7-9
D: -
J: TRBJ2-7
size: -
DNA: TGTGCCAGCAGCTTATCTGGTTCCCCGGGTGCCGAGCAGTACTTC
CDR3: CASSLSGSPGAEQYF

V: TRBV24-1
D: -
J: TRBJ2-5
size: -
DNA: TGTGCCACCAGTGATGTGACAGAATCACAAGAGACCCAGTACTTC
CDR3: CATSDVTESQETQYF

V: TRBV2
D: -
J: TRBJ1-2
size: -
DNA: TGTGCCAGCAGTTTAAATCAGTTCTATGGCTACACCTTC
CDR3: CASSLNQFYGYTF

V: TRBV19
D: -
J: TRBJ1-4
size: -
DNA: TGTGCCAGTAGTATCCGCGGGGGAAAACTGTTTTTT
CDR3: CASSIRGGKLFF

V: TRBV6-5
D: -
J: TRBJ2-7
size: once
DNA: TGTGCCAGCAGTTACGACCCGGGAGCGGCGTACGAGCAGTACTTC
CDR3: CASSYDPGAAYEQYF

V: TRBV9
D: -
J: TRBJ2-3
size: -
DNA: TGTGCCAGCAGTCGGGGGACCACAGATACGCAGTATTTT
CDR3: CASSRGTTDTQYF

V: TRBV5-5
D: TRBD1
J: TRBJ2-3
size: -
DNA: TGTGCCAGCAGCCTTGACAGGGCCACAGATACGCAGTATTTT
CDR3: CASSLDRATDTQYF

V: TRBV12-3/TRBV12-4
D: -
J: TRBJ1-5
size: -
DNA: TGTGCCAGCAGTTTACAGGGCAATCAGCCCCAGCATTTT
CDR3: CASSLQGNQPQHF

V: TRBV5-4
D: -
J: TRBJ2-2
size: -
DNA: TGTGCCAGCAGCTTTCAATTTAGGGGGGGAACCGGGGAGCTGTTTTTT
CDR3: CASSFQFRGGTGELFF

V: TRBV6-2/TRBV6-3
D: TRBD2
J: TRBJ2-7
size: -
DNA: TGTGCCAGCAGCCCTAGCGGGGGGGTTGGCGAGCAGTACTTC
CDR3: CASSPSGGVGEQYF

V: TRBV13
D: -
J: TRBJ2-7
size: -
DNA: TGTGCCAGCAGCTTAGGGCAGGGTTTCAACGAGCAGTACTTC
CDR3: CASSLGQGFNEQYF

V: TRBV6-5
D: -
J: TRBJ1-5
size: few
DNA: TGTGCCAGCAGGAATGGGGGGGAGGATCAGCCCCAGCATTTT
CDR3: CASRNGGEDQPQHF

V: TRBV6-6
D: -
J: TRBJ1-2
size: -
DNA: TGTGCCAGCATCCACGCCGGGATCAACTATGGCTACACCTTC
CDR3: CASIHAGINYGYTF

V: TRBV28
D: -
J: TRBJ1-4
size: -
DNA: TGTGCCAGCAGTCCGGACAGTGGTAATGAAAAACTGTTTTTT
CDR3: CASSPDSGNEKLFF

V: TRBV5-1
D: TRBD2
J: TRBJ2-1
size: -
DNA: TGCGCCAGCAGCTTTTCAGCTAGCGGTAGCTCCTACAATGAGCAGTTCTTC
CDR3: CASSFSASGSSYNEQFF

V: TRBV7-2
D: TRBD1
J: TRBJ1-3
size: few
DNA: TGTGCCAGCAGCTTAGCGCTCGGGTCCCGGAACAGGGGCTCTGGCACCATATATTTT
CDR3: CASSLALGSRNRGSGTIYF

V: TRBV6-6
D: TRBD1
J: TRBJ1-1
size: -
DNA: TGTGCCAGCAGCAAAGGACAGGGGATCGACACTGAAGCTTTCTTT
CDR3: CASSKGQGIDTEAFF

V: TRBV11-2
D: TRBD1
J: TRBJ1-5
size: -
DNA: TGTGCCAGCAGCTTAGGTGGACAGGGGGCTGGTCAGCCCCAGCATTTT
CDR3: CASSLGGQGAGQPQHF

V: TRBV18
D: TRBD1
J: TRBJ1-2
size: -
DNA: TGTGCCAGCTCACAGGGACAGGGACTATACTATGGCTACACCTTC
CDR3: CASSQGQGLYYGYTF